This T cell receptor (beta chain) was profiled in a study of OX40 agonist ivuxolimab in advanced cancers. Study overall: Averaging about 60 years in age, with a range of roughly 20 to 90, the cohort was approximately 83% male.

Blood draws occurred at baseline, cycle 4 day 1, and cycle 7 day 1. Broader study findings: Blood T cells, both CD4+ and CD8+, expanded clonally by week 6 at 0.1 to 3.0 mg/kg. Compared with others, partial responders at 0.1-3.0 mg/kg displayed clonal expansion among the lowest.

Comment on this clone: Antigen unknown.

V was shortened by 5 bases and J by 1 base, with 8 bases between the two germline ends. The CDR3 loop spans 13 amino acids. Germline V lookup: CDR1 SGHNT, CDR2 YENEEA. Assay used: immunoSEQ multiplex PCR; TCRdb lists only in-frame clones, some missing. This table has roughly 70,000 clones, just over 85% appearing once. This chain links TRBV11-3 with TRBJ2-5; a weak D match, TRBD1 (5 bases). This material consisted of CD4+ or CD8+ T cells sorted from blood, taken in a trial of the OX40 agonist ivuxolimab. This sequence was found in an adult with an advanced solid tumor such as melanoma, head and neck, liver or kidney cancer. The CDR3 DNA reads as TGTGCCAGCAGCATAGGGGCCCAAGAGACCCAGTACTTC. Protein: CASSIGAQETQYF.